This T cell receptor (beta chain) was retrieved from a study of shared clonotypes between healthy human individuals. About the research overall: The cohort had two women and three men, ages 18 to 49. Overall study results and limits: Generally, estimated richness proved larger in naive subsets than it did in memory subsets. Blood was the sole source, and tissue repertoires probably differ.

Produced via immunoSEQ multiplex PCR; TCRdb's table is partial and in-frame only. The repertoire includes over 2,000,000 clones, roughly 93% of them detected once, and about 1.7% sits in the top ten. Germline V lookup: CDR1 SEHNR, CDR2 FQNEAQ (reference sequence). Germline trimming cut 5 bases from V and 2 bases from J; bases unmatched to any gene: 4. The CDR3 runs 16 residues. Comments on this clone: Its specificity is unknown. Different DNA sequences within this sample yield the same CDR3.

Terminally differentiated effector memory CD45RA+ cells were left out of the naive CD8 fraction, which was CD45RO-negative and positively selected for CCR7. Only Caucasian adults living in Nashville, Tennessee served as donors. The sample consisted of naive CD8+ T cells from PBMCs. The chain employs TRBV7-9 and TRBJ2-2, with 11 bases fitting TRBD2. The receptor comes from a man between 18 and 29 years old in good health. Some clones in this sample may be carry-over from other donors' samples. CDR3 sequence: CASSPTSGRNTGELFF. The CDR3 region has the DNA TGTGCCAGCAGCCCAACTAGCGGGAGAAACACCGGGGAGCTGTTTTTT.